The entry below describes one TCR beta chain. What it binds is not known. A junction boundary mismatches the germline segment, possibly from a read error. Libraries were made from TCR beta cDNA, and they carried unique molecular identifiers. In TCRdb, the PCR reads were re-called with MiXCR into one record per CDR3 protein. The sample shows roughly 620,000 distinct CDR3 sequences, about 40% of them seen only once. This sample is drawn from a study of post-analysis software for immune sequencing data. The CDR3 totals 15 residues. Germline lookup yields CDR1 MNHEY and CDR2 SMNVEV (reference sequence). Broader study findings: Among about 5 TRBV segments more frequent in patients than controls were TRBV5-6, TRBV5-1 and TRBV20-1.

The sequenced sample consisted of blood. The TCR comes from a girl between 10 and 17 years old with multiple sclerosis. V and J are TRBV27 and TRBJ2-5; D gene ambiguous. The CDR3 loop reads CASSPIPPYQKTQYF. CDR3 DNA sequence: TGTGCCAGCAGTCCCATCCCTCCGTACCAAAAGACCCAGTACTTC.